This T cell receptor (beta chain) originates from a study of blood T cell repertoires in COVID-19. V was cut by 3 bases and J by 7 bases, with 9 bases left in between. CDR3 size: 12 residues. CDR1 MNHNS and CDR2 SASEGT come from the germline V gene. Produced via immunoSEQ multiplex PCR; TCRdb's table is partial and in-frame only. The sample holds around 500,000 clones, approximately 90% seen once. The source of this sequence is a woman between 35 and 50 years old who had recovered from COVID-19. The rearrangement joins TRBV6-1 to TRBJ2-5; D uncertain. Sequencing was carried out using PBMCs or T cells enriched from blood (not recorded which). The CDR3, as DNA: TGTGCCAGCAGTGACAGACTTGGGACCCAGTACTTC. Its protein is CASSDRLGTQYF.